Below, one T cell receptor (beta chain) is given with its context. The CDR3 has 12 amino acids. With 3 bases clipped from V and 6 bases from J, the junction kept 0 bases outside the gene matches. Germline assignment: CDR1 GTSNPN and CDR2 SVGIG (reference sequence). This sample was taken from a study of blood T cell repertoires in COVID-19. Study background: Sources were T cells, B-cell-depleted T cells, or PBMCs; the material itself was cDNA or gDNA.

Original handling: Researchers report that nucleated cell counts were estimated from reference gene primer amplification. Profiled with immunoSEQ multiplex PCR; TCRdb holds only in-frame clones, not every one. V and J calls and clone size are given by that table; D and trimming were obtained from the DNA. This table holds 28,000 or so clones, 70% to 90% found once. The Seattle patients, enrolled during active infection, were followed longitudinally. Sequences were obtained from peripheral blood. This clonotype originated in a man aged 60-69 years with COVID-19, enrolled during active disease. The rearrangement uses TRBV30 and TRBJ2-7; 12 positions match TRBD1. The CDR3 here is CAWRGQGAEQYF. CDR3 sequence (DNA): TGTGCCTGGAGGGGACAGGGGGCCGAGCAGTACTTC. The entire variable domain, with the rest obtained from reference TRBV30 and TRBJ2-7, is as follows: SQTIHQWPATLVQPVGSPLSLECTVEGTSNPNLYWYRQAAGRGLQLLFYSVGIGQISSEVPQNLSASRPQDRQFILSSKKLLLSDSGFYLCAWRGQGAEQYFGPGTRLTVT.